Following are 17 T cell receptor beta chains from one sample sequenced in a study of T cell repertoires in cytomegalovirus infection. From the reads, TCRdb called clonotypes with MiXCR, one entry per CDR3 protein. The sample gives about 71,000 distinct CDR3 sequences, 20% to 25% of which show up once; roughly 62% is in the top ten. Their antigens are not known. The sequencing used CD8+ T cells from cultured PBMCs, collected from culture after CMV antigen stimulation. These receptors came from a human donor in good health (CMV status not recorded). Some clones in this sample may be carry-over from other donors' samples.

The V call is TRBV4-3, the J call TRBJ2-5; D remains ambiguous. In germline, CDR1 is LGHNA, CDR2 YSLEER. The V and J ends lost 4 bases and 5 bases respectively, with 20 bases between them. The CDR3 consists of 16 residues. In DNA, the CDR3 is TGCGCCAGCAGCCCTTCCCGGACGGGCGGTAGGGAGACCCAGTACTTC. It codes for CASSPSRTGGRETQYF.

The V gene is TRBV6-2 or TRBV6-3, the J gene TRBJ1-6, with a possible D match to TRBD1 (5 bases). V was shortened by 5 bases and J by 8 bases, with 19 bases between the two germline ends. The CDR3 is made up of 16 amino acids. The germline CDR1 and CDR2 sequences are MNHEY and SVGEGT. The CDR3 protein is CASSRPPGTSYSPLHF. The CDR3 coding sequence is TGTGCCAGCAGTCGTCCTCCCGGGACGTCATATTCACCCCTCCACTTT.

CDR3 bases: TGTGCCAGCTCGGAACAGGGGGCCGGCTACACCTTC. It encodes CASSEQGAGYTF. This rearrangement joins TRBV7-3 to TRBJ1-2; 9 bases are shared with TRBD1. CDR3 size: 12 residues. Germline values: CDR1 SGHTA, CDR2 FQGTGA. Trimming at V came to 8 bases and at J to 8 bases, leaving 6 bases not matched to a gene.

The CDR3 nucleotides read TGTGCCAGCAGCTTACGACAGGGAACACCCTACGAGCAGTACTTC. It translates to CASSLRQGTPYEQYF. The chain carries TRBV7-9 and TRBJ2-7; 7 bases line up with TRBD1. CDR3 length: 15 residues. The germline CDR1 and CDR2 sequences are SEHNR and FQNEAQ (reference sequence). V gave up 2 bases and J gave up 2 bases; unmatched junction bases: 6.

The rearrangement joins TRBV12-3 or TRBV12-4 to TRBJ2-7; tentatively, D is TRBD2 (6 bases). V was clipped by 9 bases and J by 0 bases, with 12 bases between them. This CDR3 spans 13 amino acids. Here the CDR3 DNA reads TGTGCCAGTAGGCGGGGCCTCTCCTACGAGCAGTACTTC. This sequence encodes CASRRGLSYEQYF.

The chain links TRBV7-2 to TRBJ1-5, with D uncertain. V was pared by 5 bases and J by 3 bases, with 14 bases between. The CDR3 extends over 15 amino acids. The germline V gene encodes CDR1 SGHTA and CDR2 FQGNSA. CDR3: CASSPRGGDNQPQHF. The CDR3, as DNA: TGTGCCAGCAGCCCCCGGGGTGGGGACAATCAGCCCCAGCATTTT.

In its sample, this clonotype was seen a few times. The chain carries TRBV7-3 and TRBJ2-3; D is possibly TRBD2 (6 bases). The CDR3 has 15 amino acids. Trimming shortened V by 1 base and J by 2 bases, and 10 bases separated the two germline ends. Per germline, CDR1 SGHTA and CDR2 FQGTGA. In DNA, the CDR3 is TGTGCCAGCAGCTTAAGCGGGGCTTTCACAGATACGCAGTATTTT. Encoded protein: CASSLSGAFTDTQYF.

The chain links TRBV12-3 or TRBV12-4 to TRBJ2-7; no definite D call. There are 13 residues in the CDR3. V gave up 5 bases and J gave up 2 bases, with 10 bases separating them. CDR3 loop: CASSPDTPYEQYF. CDR3 sequence (DNA): TGTGCCAGCAGTCCGGATACCCCCTACGAGCAGTACTTC.

The V and J genes are TRBV12-3 or TRBV12-4 and TRBJ2-1; D perhaps matches TRBD2 (6 bases). The CDR3 is 13 residues long. V lost 7 bases to trimming and J lost 7 bases, with 14 bases between them. CDR3 nucleotides: TGTGCCAGCATTTCCGGACTACTAAATGAGCAGTTCTTC. Protein sequence: CASISGLLNEQFF.

The chain combines TRBV6-2 or TRBV6-3 with TRBJ2-2; possibly TRBD2 for D (6 bases). CDR1 is MNHEY and CDR2 is SVGEGT in the germline V gene. Between the trimmed V and J ends, which lost 6 bases and 8 bases, there was a span of 13 bases. The CDR3 runs 13 residues. The CDR3 spells CASRWGLGGELFF. For the CDR3, the DNA is TGTGCCAGCAGATGGGGACTCGGAGGGGAGCTGTTTTTT.

A few counts support this clonotype. The CDR3 DNA sequence: TGTGCCAGCACCCCCAAGGATACTGAAGCTTTCTTT. Translated, it gives CASTPKDTEAFF. J is TRBJ1-1 and V is TRBV7-9; D remains unclear. Trimming shortened V by 7 bases and J by 5 bases, and 11 bases separated the two germline ends. Germline V CDR1 and CDR2: SEHNR, FQNEAQ (reference sequence). This CDR3 comprises 12 residues.

The J gene is TRBJ1-1, the V gene TRBV20-1; D is undetermined. The CDR3 has 14 amino acids. Trimming took 2 bases from V and 5 from J, leaving 15 bases between them. Germline loops: CDR1 DFQATT, CDR2 SNEGSKA (reference sequence). The DNA for the CDR3 is TGCAGTGCTAGACCCCCTACCCGAGGGACTGAAGCTTTCTTT. It encodes CSARPPTRGTEAFF.

The rearrangement links TRBV4-3 to TRBJ2-7; a weak D match, TRBD2 (5 bases). Germline CDR1 LGHNA, CDR2 YSLEER. V lost 4 bases and J lost 0, with 10 bases in between. The CDR3 consists of 14 residues. The chain's CDR3 is CASSRTDFSYEQYF. For the CDR3, the DNA is TGCGCCAGCAGCCGGACGGACTTCTCCTACGAGCAGTACTTC.

The chain links TRBV6-6 to TRBJ1-1; D gene ambiguous. The CDR3 consists of 14 residues. The germline V and J ends were trimmed by 4 bases and 0 bases, with 9 bases remaining between them. Per the germline V gene, CDR1 is MNHNY and CDR2 is SVGAGI (reference sequence). The CDR3 region has the DNA TGTGCCAGCAGTTCCCCAGGAATGAACACTGAAGCTTTCTTT. Its translation is CASSSPGMNTEAFF.

A few counts support this clonotype. The rearrangement uses TRBV20-1 and TRBJ2-3, with D perhaps matching TRBD1 or TRBD2 (5 bases each). Deletions cut 3 bases from V and 0 bases from J, with 16 bases between. The CDR3 runs 16 residues. Looked up from germline, CDR1 is DFQATT and CDR2 is SNEGSKA (reference sequence). CDR3 region: CSASPEGRVSTDTQYF. For the CDR3, the DNA is TGCAGTGCTAGCCCCGAGGGCAGGGTGAGCACAGATACGCAGTATTTT.

The CDR3 bases are TGTGCCAGCAGTTTAGGGGCCATCACTGAAGCTTTCTTT. It encodes CASSLGAITEAFF. The rearrangement joins TRBV27 to TRBJ1-1; D is possibly TRBD1 (5 bases). The CDR3 consists of 13 residues. V was cut by 2 bases and J by 4 bases, with 8 bases left in between. Per the germline V gene, CDR1 is MNHEY and CDR2 is SMNVEV (reference sequence).

CDR3 sequence: CASSLPNTGELFF. The CDR3 DNA follows: TGTGCCAGCAGTTTACCGAACACCGGGGAGCTGTTTTTT. The chain joins TRBV27 to TRBJ2-2; the D is unclear. The CDR3 runs to 13 residues. Deletions cut 2 bases from V and 0 bases from J, with 1 base between. The germline V gene encodes CDR1 MNHEY and CDR2 SMNVEV (reference sequence).